The 28 T cell receptor beta chains below were found in one sample sequenced in a study of vaccination effects on CD4 cells after COVID-19. Scientists isolated CD4+ T cells after a roughly nine-day culture period ended. Sequenced by immunoSEQ multiplex PCR; TCRdb stores in-frame clones only, minus some. The sample gives over 45,000 clones, approximately 70% of which show up once; approximately 5% is in the top ten. Their specific antigens are unknown. The sequenced sample was CD4+ T cells from PBMCs cultured without peptide, obtained before COVID-19 vaccination. Every receptor here comes from a human donor who received a COVID-19 vaccine.

This rearrangement joins TRBV3-1 (or the pseudogene TRBV3-2) to TRBJ2-5; TRBD2 matches at 7 bases. The CDR3 totals 15 residues. Germline CDR1 LGHDT, CDR2 YNNKEL (reference sequence). Germline trimming cut 0 bases from V and 3 bases from J; bases unmatched to any gene: 4. The CDR3 nucleotides are TGTGCCAGCAGCCAAGATCTAGCGGTAAAAGAGACCCAGTACTTC. It codes for CASSQDLAVKETQYF.

This sequence joins TRBV29-1 and TRBJ1-1; D perhaps matches TRBD1 (5 bases). There are 12 residues in the CDR3. From germline, CDR1 is SQVTM and CDR2 ANQGSEA. Trimming took 6 bases from V and 3 from J, leaving 11 bases between them. Here the CDR3 reads CSVGGLDTEAFF. In nucleotides, the CDR3 is TGCAGCGTGGGGGGGTTGGACACTGAAGCTTTCTTT.

This clone showed up just once. The rearrangement joins TRBV12-5 to TRBJ2-5, with 8 bases aligning to TRBD2. This CDR3 spans 16 amino acids. V was pared by 3 bases and J by 4 bases, with 10 bases of the junction left unmatched. CDR1 is LGHNT and CDR2 is FRNRAP in the germline V gene. Here the CDR3 reads CASGFGRGGGGETQYF. CDR3 in DNA: TGTGCTAGTGGTTTTGGTCGGGGGGGAGGAGGAGAGACCCAGTACTTC.

V is TRBV3-1 (or the pseudogene TRBV3-2) and J is TRBJ1-1, with D hard to call. V was pared by 1 base and J by 1 base, with 7 bases between. This CDR3 is built from 14 residues. Germline V gene lookup returns CDR1 LGHDT and CDR2 YNNKEL (reference sequence). The DNA of the CDR3 is TGTGCCAGCAGCCAAGCTTTGGGGAACACTGAAGCTTTCTTT. Amino acid sequence: CASSQALGNTEAFF.

CDR3 bases: TGTGCCGCGGGTCGACGGCCCTACGAGCAGTACTTC. Amino acids: CAAGRRPYEQYF. The chain links TRBV30 to TRBJ2-7; D may be TRBD2 (5 bases). The V gene lost 8 bases and the J gene lost 2 bases, with 13 bases spanning the gap. Germline CDR1 GTSNPN, CDR2 SVGIG (reference sequence). The CDR3 contains 12 residues.

The table lists this clone with a count of one. This chain's CDR3 is CASSVLARGGDGGYTF. In DNA form, the CDR3 reads TGTGCCAGCAGCGTATTAGCTAGAGGGGGGGACGGTGGCTACACCTTC. The V gene is TRBV9, the J gene TRBJ1-2, with D perhaps matching TRBD1 (6 bases). With 1 base removed from V and 7 bases from J, the gap between germline ends came to 20 bases. CDR3 size: 16 residues. In germline, CDR1 is SGDLS, CDR2 YYNGEE.

The J gene is TRBJ1-6, the V gene TRBV7-9; 7 positions agree with TRBD1. The V and J ends lost 2 bases and 2 bases, in that order; junction bases with no gene match: 0. Germline CDR1 and CDR2: SEHNR and FQNEAQ (reference sequence). CDR3 length equals 15 residues. Here the CDR3 DNA reads TGTGCCAGCAGCTTACAGGGGGCCTATAATTCACCCCTCCACTTT. This codes for CASSLQGAYNSPLHF. Using reference TRBV7-9 and TRBJ1-6 for the parts outside the CDR3, the full variable domain is DTGVSQNPRHKITKRGQNVTFRCDPISEHNRLYWYRQTLGQGPEFLTYFQNEAQLEKSRLLSDRFSAERPKGSFSTLEIQRTEQGDSAMYLCASSLQGAYNSPLHFGNGTRLTVT.

V and J are TRBV6-5 and TRBJ1-4; TRBD1 matches at 10 bases. The CDR3 is 14 residues long. CDR1 MNHEY and CDR2 SVGAGI come from the germline V gene. V dropped 5 bases and J dropped 10; count of bases not matched to a gene: 7. In nucleotides, the CDR3 is TGTGCCAGCAGTCCCGACAGGGGGCACGGAAAACTGTTTTTT. Amino acid sequence: CASSPDRGHGKLFF.

This chain connects TRBV2 to TRBJ2-1; D uncertain. Germline-derived CDR1 and CDR2 are SNHLY and FYNNEI. V was pared by 4 bases and J by 2 bases, with 9 bases between. The length of the CDR3 is 14 residues. The CDR3 DNA reads TGTGCCAGCAGTGTTGGGCAGGCCTACAATGAGCAGTTCTTC. This gives the protein CASSVGQAYNEQFF. The full variable domain, rest sourced from reference TRBV2 and TRBJ2-1, is EPEVTQTPSHQVTQMGQEVILRCVPISNHLYFYWYRQILGQKVEFLVSFYNNEISEKSEIFDDQFSVERPDGSNFTLKIRSTKLEDSAMYFCASSVGQAYNEQFFGPGTRLTVL.

The rearrangement uses TRBV5-4 and TRBJ1-2, with D tentatively TRBD1 (5 bases). The length of the CDR3 is 16 residues. The V end was cut by 0 bases, the J end by 7 bases, with 19 bases between. The germline gives CDR1 SGHNT, CDR2 YYREEE (reference sequence). The CDR3 loop is CASSLVAGSIMGGYTF. DNA for the CDR3: TGTGCCAGCAGCTTGGTAGCAGGGTCTATTATGGGTGGCTACACCTTC.

The rearrangement links TRBV5-4 to TRBJ2-5, with TRBD2 matching over 8 bases. Germline lookup yields CDR1 SGHNT and CDR2 YYREEE (reference sequence). Losses at the gene ends were 0 bases for V and 5 bases for J; bases not matched to a gene: 6. There are 15 residues in the CDR3. DNA for the CDR3: TGTGCCAGCAGCTTGGGAGCGGGGGCTGGGGAGACCCAGTACTTC. Its protein is CASSLGAGAGETQYF.

The rearrangement uses TRBV7-9 and TRBJ2-7, with D tentatively TRBD1 (6 bases). Between the trimmed V and J ends, which lost 5 bases and 7 bases, there was a span of 15 bases. CDR1 and CDR2 from the germline V gene are SEHNR and FQNEAQ (reference sequence). CDR3 length: 13 residues. The CDR3 bases are TGTGCCAGCAGCCCCAGGACTCAGGGGGAGCAGTACTTC. It translates to CASSPRTQGEQYF.

In this sample, this clone turned up a few times. The chain joins TRBV29-1 to TRBJ2-3; 11 positions match TRBD2. The CDR3 consists of 15 residues. CDR1 is SQVTM, CDR2 ANQGSEA, per germline. Unmatched junction bases numbered 11, after V lost 7 bases and J lost 5 bases. CDR3 amino acids: CSAVGFSGGGDTQYF. DNA of the CDR3: TGCAGCGCTGTCGGATTTAGCGGGGGGGGAGATACGCAGTATTTT.

This clone appeared a few times. This chain connects TRBV5-1 to TRBJ2-3; D may be TRBD2 (6 bases). The CDR3 runs 15 residues. Per germline, CDR1 SGHRS and CDR2 YFSETQ. V was pared by 4 bases and J by 0 bases, with 12 bases between. The CDR3 region is CASSGGLVSTDTQYF. CDR3 nucleotides: TGCGCCAGCAGCGGGGGACTGGTAAGCACAGATACGCAGTATTTT.

V is TRBV2 and J is TRBJ2-1, with D hard to call. Germline V gene lookup returns CDR1 SNHLY and CDR2 FYNNEI. The V and J ends lost 7 bases and 5 bases respectively, with 15 bases between them. The CDR3 contains 14 residues. CDR3 nucleotides: TGTGCCAGCAATCTGGGTCCAGTTAACAATGAGCAGTTCTTC. Translation gives CASNLGPVNNEQFF. The whole variable domain, remainder taken from reference TRBV2 and TRBJ2-1, is EPEVTQTPSHQVTQMGQEVILRCVPISNHLYFYWYRQILGQKVEFLVSFYNNEISEKSEIFDDQFSVERPDGSNFTLKIRSTKLEDSAMYFCASNLGPVNNEQFFGPGTRLTVL.

The genes are TRBV20-1 and TRBJ1-5; D perhaps matches TRBD1 (5 bases). Germline V gene data show CDR1 as DFQATT and CDR2 as SNEGSKA (reference sequence). This CDR3 contains 15 residues. Trimming took off 3 bases at V and 5 bases at J, with 17 bases between the two ends. Written as DNA, the CDR3 is TGCAGTGCTAGTGGACCCGCAGGGAGGGATCAGCCCCAGCATTTT. Its protein is CSASGPAGRDQPQHF.

The gene calls are TRBV28 and TRBJ2-1, with D unresolved. Trimming stripped 5 bases from V and 8 bases from J, with 13 bases between. The CDR3 loop spans 13 amino acids. CDR1 MDHEN and CDR2 SYDVKM come from the germline V gene. CDR3 residues: CASSAVGADEQFF. In DNA, the CDR3 is TGTGCCAGCAGTGCTGTTGGAGCAGATGAGCAGTTCTTC. Using reference TRBV28 and TRBJ2-1 for the parts outside the CDR3, the full variable domain is DVKVTQSSRYLVKRTGEKVFLECVQDMDHENMFWYRQDPGLGLRLIYFSYDVKMKEKGDIPEGYSVSREKKERFSLILESASTNQTSMYLCASSAVGADEQFFGPGTRLTVL.

The V and J genes are TRBV7-2 and TRBJ1-1; 7 bases match TRBD1. Germline V gene data show CDR1 as SGHTA and CDR2 as FQGNSA. V was pared by 2 bases and J by 6 bases, with 9 bases of the junction left unmatched. The CDR3 has 15 amino acids. The CDR3 coding sequence is TGTGCCAGCAGCTTAAACACAGGGGTCTGGGCTGAAGCTTTCTTT. Residues: CASSLNTGVWAEAFF.

The J gene is TRBJ1-1, the V gene TRBV30, with D unclear. V lost 0 bases and J lost 6, with 5 bases in between. The CDR3 runs 11 residues. In germline, CDR1 is GTSNPN, CDR2 SVGIG (reference sequence). CDR3 sequence: CAWSVRSEAFF. As DNA, the CDR3 is TGTGCCTGGAGTGTAAGGTCTGAAGCTTTCTTT. Variable domain in full (rest from reference TRBV30 and TRBJ1-1): SQTIHQWPATLVQPVGSPLSLECTVEGTSNPNLYWYRQAAGRGLQLLFYSVGIGQISSEVPQNLSASRPQDRQFILSSKKLLLSDSGFYLCAWSVRSEAFFGQGTRLTVV.

The chain carries TRBV19 and TRBJ2-1; D might be TRBD1 (5 bases). Trimming shortened V by 3 bases and J by 6 bases, and 12 bases separated the two germline ends. The germline CDR1 and CDR2 sequences are LNHDA and SQIVND (reference sequence). This CDR3 comprises 14 residues. In DNA, the CDR3 is TGTGCCAGTAGTATCTGGGCAGGGCGCAATGAGCAGTTCTTC. Amino acid sequence: CASSIWAGRNEQFF.

The chain employs TRBV3-1 (or the pseudogene TRBV3-2) and TRBJ2-7; no clear D. Germline V lookup: CDR1 LGHDT, CDR2 YNNKEL (reference sequence). CDR3 length equals 11 residues. V lost 4 bases to trimming and J lost 5 bases, with 6 bases between them. Written as DNA, the CDR3 is TGTGCCAGCAGCCTGCACGACGAGCAGTACTTC. Translated: CASSLHDEQYF.

The CDR3 loop reads CASSLERGQSDTQYF. The CDR3 DNA sequence: TGTGCCAGCAGCTTAGAACGGGGGCAATCAGATACGCAGTATTTT. J is TRBJ2-3 and V is TRBV7-2, with D possibly being TRBD1 or TRBD2 (6 bases each). The CDR3 is 15 residues long. Germline CDR1 reads SGHTA; CDR2 reads FQGNSA. The germline V and J ends were trimmed by 1 base and 4 bases, with 12 bases remaining between them.

The gene calls are TRBV5-1 and TRBJ2-2; D not resolved. The CDR3 has 15 residues. The V gene lost 0 bases and the J gene lost 5 bases, with 11 bases spanning the gap. CDR1 and CDR2 (germline): SGHRS, YFSETQ. CDR3 sequence: CASSLAIGLTGELFF. CDR3 nucleotide sequence: TGCGCCAGCAGCTTGGCGATCGGGTTGACCGGGGAGCTGTTTTTT.

The chain is built from TRBV10-3 and TRBJ2-7; 9 nucleotides agree with TRBD1. Germline V gene sequence: CDR1 ENHRY, CDR2 SYGVKD. The CDR3 totals 17 residues. Trimming cost V 0 bases and J 1 base; bases outside gene matches: 7. Written as DNA, the CDR3 is TGTGCCATCAGTGAGTCGGGGGGACAGGGCCGTTCCTACGAGCAGTACTTC. Protein product: CAISESGGQGRSYEQYF.

In its sample, this clone was seen a few times. V and J are TRBV9 and TRBJ1-2; weak D call: TRBD1 (6 bases). CDR1 and CDR2 (germline): SGDLS, YYNGEE. CDR3 length: 15 residues. V lost 3 bases to trimming and J lost 3 bases, with 15 bases between them. The CDR3 here is CASSAIATGHYGYTF. The CDR3 DNA reads as TGTGCCAGCAGCGCCATAGCGACAGGACACTATGGCTACACCTTC. Complete variable domain (other parts from reference TRBV9 and TRBJ1-2): DSGVTQTPKHLITATGQRVTLRCSPRSGDLSVYWYQQSLDQGLQFLIQYYNGEERAKGNILERFSAQQFPDLHSELNLSSLELGDSALYFCASSAIATGHYGYTFGSGTRLTVV.

This clone was picked up a small number of times. The CDR3 nucleotides read TGCAGTACATTAGGGGGAATCGGCTACACCTTC. It translates to CSTLGGIGYTF. The V call is TRBV20-1, the J call TRBJ1-2, with a tentative D call TRBD1 (6 bases). There are 11 residues in the CDR3. From germline, CDR1 is DFQATT and CDR2 SNEGSKA (reference sequence). The V gene lost 8 bases and the J gene lost 8 bases, with 15 bases spanning the gap.

This clone was detected only a few times. The chain's CDR3 is CASSFGPSNPQHF. In DNA form, the CDR3 reads TGTGCCAGCAGCTTTGGTCCGAGCAACCCCCAGCATTTT. V and J are TRBV7-2 and TRBJ1-5; D not certain. Trimming removed 3 bases at V and 10 bases at J, with 13 bases between. This CDR3 contains 13 residues. Germline CDR1 SGHTA, CDR2 FQGNSA. The full variable domain, rest sourced from reference TRBV7-2 and TRBJ1-5, is GAGVSQSPSNKVTEKGKDVELRCDPISGHTALYWYRQSLGQGLEFLIYFQGNSAPDKSGLPSDRFSAERTGGSVSTLTIQRTQQEDSAVYLCASSFGPSNPQHFGDGTRLSIL.

This chain links TRBV5-1 with TRBJ2-7; a weak D match, TRBD1 (8 bases). There are 14 residues in the CDR3. From germline, CDR1 is SGHRS and CDR2 YFSETQ. Trimming shortened V by 4 bases and J by 2 bases, and 13 bases separated the two germline ends. The CDR3 protein is CASSLQGGAYEQYF. DNA of the CDR3: TGCGCCAGCAGCCTACAGGGGGGGGCCTACGAGCAGTACTTC.